This TCR beta chain was profiled in a study of shared clonotypes between healthy human individuals. Study as a whole: Per donor, three plates held CD4 naive cells, three held CD4 memory, two held CD8 naive and one held CD8 memory.

CD8 cells classed as naive were CD45RO-negative and positively selected for CCR7, excluding terminally differentiated effector memory CD45RA+ cells. Generated by immunoSEQ multiplex PCR, the TCRdb table keeps only in-frame clones and is missing some. The sample yields 800,000 or so clones, approximately 97% seen once. Notes on this clone: Its antigen is still unknown.

Study results and caveats: A handful of donors had around 5% of their naive CD4 clonotypes in common.

This sequence originates from a man under 40 in good health. Sequenced sample: naive CD8+ T cells sorted from blood.

The CDR3 sequence is CASSLAGGRGYEQYF. The CDR3 DNA follows: TGTGCCAGCAGCTTAGCGGGCGGGAGGGGCTACGAGCAGTACTTC. The chain carries TRBV7-9 and TRBJ2-7; 9 bases are shared with TRBD2. Trimming removed 0 bases from V and 3 bases from J; junction bases left unmatched: 3. Germline loops: CDR1 SEHNR, CDR2 FQNEAQ (reference sequence). The CDR3 length is 15 residues.